One sample yielded the 8 T cell receptor beta chains listed below, sequenced in a study of T cell responses to AZD1222 COVID-19 vaccine. TCRdb keeps only in-frame clones here, not all; method: immunoSEQ multiplex PCR. The sample includes around 160,000 clones, approximately 90% of them seen just once. The source material was peripheral blood, sampled on day 0 of MenACWY control vaccination. These receptors originate from an adult in good health.

This clone was found once. The chain carries TRBV3-1 (or the pseudogene TRBV3-2) and TRBJ2-4, with D possibly TRBD2 on 6 matching bases. The germline V gene encodes CDR1 LGHDT and CDR2 YNNKEL (reference sequence). The ends were cut back, 4 bases at V and 6 bases at J, with 13 bases in the middle. The CDR3 length is 14 residues. The CDR3 DNA sequence: TGTGCCAGCAGCCGGAACGGGGGAGGAAACATTCAGTACTTC. As protein: CASSRNGGGNIQYF.

This rearrangement joins TRBV3-1 (or the pseudogene TRBV3-2) to TRBJ1-1; tentative D call: TRBD1 (5 bases). Germline V lookup: CDR1 LGHDT, CDR2 YNNKEL (reference sequence). The CDR3 is 14 residues long. V dropped 4 bases and J dropped 4 bases, with 13 bases sitting between them. The CDR3 DNA reads TGTGCCAGCAGCCCCACGGGGGGTCCCACTGAAGCTTTCTTT. The encoded protein is CASSPTGGPTEAFF.

CDR3 in amino acids: CASSIGSGYGYTF. Written as DNA, the CDR3 is TGTGCCAGTAGTATCGGCAGCGGCTATGGCTACACCTTC. The gene calls are TRBV19 and TRBJ1-2, with D hard to call. V was trimmed by 3 bases and J by 4 bases, leaving 9 bases between them. Germline V gene lookup returns CDR1 LNHDA and CDR2 SQIVND (reference sequence). The CDR3 covers 13 residues. The complete variable domain, with remaining parts taken from reference TRBV19 and TRBJ1-2, reads DGGITQSPKYLFRKEGQNVTLSCEQNLNHDAMYWYRQDPGQGLRLIYYSQIVNDFQKGDIAEGYSVSREKKESFPLTVTSAQKNPTAFYLCASSIGSGYGYTFGSGTRLTVV.

The rearrangement uses TRBV10-3 and TRBJ2-5; D is uncertain. This CDR3 contains 11 residues. Trimming pared 5 bases from V and 3 bases from J, leaving 4 bases between. Per germline, CDR1 ENHRY and CDR2 SYGVKD. This CDR3 is CAISQKETQYF. The CDR3 DNA sequence: TGTGCCATCAGTCAGAAAGAGACCCAGTACTTC.

The rearrangement links TRBV12-5 to TRBJ1-5; 10 positions agree with TRBD1. The germline V gene has CDR1 LGHNT and CDR2 FRNRAP. V lost 1 base and J lost 7; bases outside the gene matches: 4. CDR3 length: 15 residues. The CDR3 spells CASGLGDRGGQPQHF. For the CDR3, the DNA is TGTGCTAGTGGTTTGGGGGACAGGGGAGGGCAGCCCCAGCATTTT.

V usage is TRBV30 and J usage is TRBJ1-2; D call uncertain. The germline gives CDR1 GTSNPN, CDR2 SVGIG (reference sequence). The CDR3 runs to 12 residues. The CDR3 loop reads CAWGGQTYGYTF. The CDR3 nucleotides read TGTGCGTGGGGTGGGCAGACCTATGGCTACACCTTC.

The chain combines TRBV21-1 with TRBJ2-7; no check of the table's D call, TRBD1, against the DNA was made. TRBV21-1 is an annotated pseudogene. The CDR3 spans 18 residues. The CDR3 coding sequence is TGTGCCAGCAGCAAAGCGGGGTTTTTGCGGGACAGGGCCTACGAGCAGTACTTC. Protein product: CASSKAGFLRDRAYEQYF.

This clone came up once. This CDR3 reads CASSLAPPGAGETQYF. For the CDR3, the DNA is TGTGCCAGCAGCTTAGCCCCCCCGGGAGCGGGAGAGACCCAGTACTTC. V is TRBV7-2 and J is TRBJ2-5; TRBD2 might be the D (6 bases). CDR3 size: 16 residues. Germline CDR1 is SGHTA and CDR2 is FQGNSA. The V and J ends lost 0 bases and 4 bases respectively, with 15 bases between them.